Described below is a single TCR beta chain sequence and its context. As yet, its antigen is unknown. Germline V lookup: CDR1 SGHRS, CDR2 YFSETQ. The ends were cut back, 2 bases at V and 6 bases at J, with 20 bases in the middle. This CDR3 region has 17 residues. This sample was taken from a study of cytomegalovirus exposure and HLA in healthy donors. Regarding the study as a whole: Analysis was carried out at a later point, and it linked a missense DCLRE1C variant to TCR beta V- and J-gene trimming.

PCR amplification relied on 60 Vbeta primers (plus 13 Jbeta primers). Using immunoSEQ multiplex PCR, the repertoire was profiled, and TCRdb retains in-frame clones only, with some absent. The sample lists around 140,000 clones, around 78% seen once, with less than 2% in the top ten. This sequence was found in a female donor in good health and CMV-seropositive. Sequences were obtained from PBMCs. The chain uses TRBV5-1 and TRBJ2-2; the D gene is possibly TRBD1 (6 bases). The CDR3 loop is CASSLDPGVILAGELFF. The CDR3 DNA sequence: TGCGCCAGCAGCTTAGATCCAGGGGTTATTCTCGCCGGGGAGCTGTTTTTT.